This T cell receptor (beta chain) was sequenced during a study of blood T cell repertoires in COVID-19. Study-wide context: Collection of acute and convalescent COVID-19 samples took place in the United States, Italy and Spain. PBMCs, B-cell-depleted T cells, or T cells provided the cDNA or gDNA that made up the material.

This clone is a singleton in its sample. J was trimmed by 0 bases and V by 4 bases; bases with no gene match: 3. CDR1 and CDR2 from the germline V gene are SGHAT and FQNNGV. There are 15 residues in the CDR3. Authors' processing steps: Reference gene primer amplification in the assay estimated nucleated cell counts. Only in-frame clones appear in the TCRdb table, and some are missing; sequencing was by immunoSEQ multiplex PCR. V, J and clone size are taken as reported in that table, and D and trimming were inferred from the DNA itself. The sample records 250,000 to 400,000 clones, approximately 87% being singletons.

The sequencing sample was made of peripheral blood. The sequence was collected from a woman aged 25 to 45 with COVID-19, enrolled during active disease. The V gene is TRBV11-2, the J gene TRBJ2-1, with 7 bases lining up with TRBD2. The CDR3 reads CASSWRESSYNEQFF. The CDR3 coding sequence is TGTGCCAGCAGCTGGCGGGAGAGCTCCTACAATGAGCAGTTCTTC.